These 21 T cell receptor beta chains were sequenced from one sample in a study of T-cell reconstitution after alpha-beta-depleted transplantation in children. Unique molecular identifiers were incorporated during preparation of the TCRbeta library. TCRdb recomputed calls from the PCR reads with MiXCR, one row per CDR3 protein. The sample shows 780,000 or so distinct CDR3 sequences, 16% of them seen only once. The sample consisted of PBMCs, mostly from graft donor cells, taken 360 days after TCRalphabeta/CD19-depleted stem cell transplant. The receptors were sampled from a male patient under 18 who had a stem cell transplant for acute lymphoblastic leukemia, so the T cells may come from the graft donor.

This clonotype was seen a handful of times. The chain links TRBV28 to TRBJ1-1, with a tentative D call TRBD1 (6 bases). CDR1 is MDHEN, CDR2 SYDVKM, per germline. The CDR3 length is 14 residues. V lost 5 bases and J 1 base, leaving 11 bases between the germline ends. This chain's CDR3 is CASSVDRKNTEAFF. CDR3 DNA: TGTGCCAGCAGTGTGGACAGAAAGAACACTGAAGCTTTCTTT.

This clonotype was seen many times. This chain uses TRBV7-4 with TRBJ2-7; 11 bases are a match to TRBD2. Germline-derived CDR1 and CDR2 are SGHVT and SQSDAQ. Unmatched junction bases numbered 30, after V lost 1 base and J lost 7 bases. The CDR3 runs 23 residues. As DNA, the CDR3 is TGTGCCAGCAGCTTAGTACGACAGACCTTAGCGGGAGGGCCACGACAGACCTCTGGGGAGCAGTACTTC. This gives the protein CASSLVRQTLAGGPRQTSGEQYF. Together with reference TRBV7-4 and TRBJ2-7, the CDR3 gives the full variable domain: GAGVSQSPRYKVAKRGRDVALRCDSISGHVTLYWYRQTLGQGSEVLTYSQSDAQRDKSGRPSGRFSAERPERSVSTLKIQRTEQGDSAVYLCASSLVRQTLAGGPRQTSGEQYFGPGTRLTVT.

This clonotype has just a few counts. The chain uses TRBV11-2 and TRBJ2-1; 11 bases are a match to TRBD2. This CDR3 has 19 residues. Germline V gene data show CDR1 as SGHAT and CDR2 as FQNNGV. V lost 4 bases and J lost 8; bases outside the gene matches: 19. The CDR3 DNA reads as TGTGCCAGCAGCTATGGCAGGCTAGCGGGAGGTTGGGATAAGGATGAGCAGTTCTTC. Protein: CASSYGRLAGGWDKDEQFF.

The gene calls are TRBV6-5 and TRBJ2-5, with D hard to call. Germline loops: CDR1 MNHEY, CDR2 SVGAGI. Trimming stripped 0 bases from V and 3 bases from J, with 14 bases between. The length of the CDR3 is 16 residues. The CDR3 is CASSYSSNAREETQYF. CDR3 coding DNA: TGTGCCAGCAGTTACTCGAGCAACGCTAGAGAAGAGACCCAGTACTTC.

This clonotype came up a few times. The CDR3 nucleotides read TGTGCCACCAGTGATTTGCCGACTGCCAATGAGCAGTTCTTC. Amino acid sequence: CATSDLPTANEQFF. The chain recombines TRBV24-1 with TRBJ2-1; no clear D gene. Trimming removed 0 bases at V and 6 bases at J, with 8 bases between. This CDR3 has 14 amino acids. Germline loops: CDR1 KGHDR, CDR2 SFDVKD.

The chain carries TRBV9 and TRBJ2-2; D uncertain. Trimming took off 3 bases at V and 5 bases at J, with 11 bases between the two ends. Germline lookup yields CDR1 SGDLS and CDR2 YYNGEE. The CDR3 length is 14 residues. CDR3 loop: CASSARVGTGELFF. CDR3 coding DNA: TGTGCCAGCAGCGCCCGTGTTGGGACCGGGGAGCTGTTTTTT.

This clonotype was seen a handful of times. The chain carries TRBV10-2 and TRBJ2-5; 9 bases match TRBD1. V gave up 3 bases and J gave up 5 bases; unmatched junction bases: 10. This CDR3 has 16 residues. Germline loops: CDR1 WSHSY, CDR2 SAAADI. The DNA of the CDR3 is TGCGCCAGCAGTGACCCGGGACAGGGCTATCGGGAGACCCAGTACTTC. This codes for CASSDPGQGYRETQYF.

This clonotype showed up just a few times. The chain combines TRBV4-1 with TRBJ1-1, with D perhaps TRBD1 (5 bases). Looked up from germline, CDR1 is MGHRA and CDR2 is YSYEKL. V was clipped by 1 base and J by 1 base, with 10 bases between them. CDR3 length equals 15 residues. The CDR3 DNA follows: TGCGCCAGCAGCCAAGGAAGCAGGGCGAACACTGAAGCTTTCTTT. It encodes CASSQGSRANTEAFF.

This clonotype was picked up a small number of times. The chain joins TRBV12-3 or TRBV12-4 to TRBJ2-1; D perhaps matches TRBD2 (6 bases). The CDR3 spans 21 residues. Trimming took 4 bases from V and 0 from J, leaving 28 bases between them. In nucleotides, the CDR3 is TGTGCCAGCAGTTCCCAGCGGACTACCCCCGGATGGGATAGCTCCTACAATGAGCAGTTCTTC. Protein sequence: CASSSQRTTPGWDSSYNEQFF.

V is TRBV29-1 and J is TRBJ1-2, with 7 bases that match TRBD1. This CDR3 contains 12 residues. Germline loops: CDR1 SQVTM, CDR2 ANQGSEA. Trimming removed 6 bases from V and 4 bases from J; junction bases left unmatched: 5. CDR3 loop: CSVDDRVYGYTF. The DNA of the CDR3 is TGCAGCGTGGATGACAGGGTCTATGGCTACACCTTC.

This clonotype was detected a few times. V and J are TRBV10-2 and TRBJ2-1; 7 bases are shared with TRBD2. The CDR3 is made up of 15 amino acids. CDR1 is WSHSY and CDR2 is SAAADI in the germline V gene. J lost 5 bases, V lost 6 bases, and 10 bases had no gene match. The CDR3 DNA reads TGCGCCAGCAGGCAACTAGCGCCTGACCACAATGAGCAGTTCTTC. This sequence encodes CASRQLAPDHNEQFF.

The gene calls are TRBV5-5 and TRBJ2-7, with TRBD2 identical over 11 bases. Germline trimming cut 6 bases from V and 2 bases from J; bases unmatched to any gene: 7. CDR1 is SGHKS, CDR2 YYEKEE, per germline (reference sequence). CDR3 length: 15 amino acids. The CDR3 nucleotides are TGTGCCAGCACCGTCCTAGCGGGGGGCACCTACGAGCAGTACTTC. It is translated as CASTVLAGGTYEQYF.

V and J are TRBV15 and TRBJ2-5; D is uncertain. The CDR3 runs 14 residues. Germline V gene data show CDR1 as LNHNV and CDR2 as YYDKDF (reference sequence). The V end was cut by 1 base, the J end by 5 bases, with 11 bases between. CDR3 region: CATSRAGLGETQYF. The CDR3 DNA is TGTGCCACCAGCAGAGCCGGTCTCGGGGAGACCCAGTACTTC. The full variable domain, its missing parts supplied by reference TRBV15 and TRBJ2-5, is DAMVIQNPRYQVTQFGKPVTLSCSQTLNHNVMYWYQQKSSQAPKLLFHYYDKDFNNEADTPDNFQSRRPNTSFCFLDIRSPGLGDTAMYLCATSRAGLGETQYFGPGTRLLVL.

This chain connects TRBV12-3 or TRBV12-4 to TRBJ2-3; 14 nucleotides match TRBD2. The CDR3 consists of 17 residues. The V gene end was trimmed by 6 bases and the J gene end by 3 bases; junction bases not matched to a gene: 8. The chain's CDR3 is CASRPGGLAGATDTQYF. The CDR3, as DNA: TGTGCCAGCAGACCGGGGGGACTAGCGGGAGCAACAGATACGCAGTATTTT.

This clonotype has just a few counts. In nucleotides, the CDR3 is TGCGCCAGCATGAGGGTTAGCGGGAGAACCAATGAGCAGTTCTTC. Its translation is CASMRVSGRTNEQFF. The V call is TRBV4-1, the J call TRBJ2-1; 9 nucleotides agree with TRBD2. Germline CDR1 reads MGHRA; CDR2 reads YSYEKL. CDR3 length: 15 residues. V trimming: 7 bases; J trimming: 6 bases; junction bases outside the gene matches: 10.

This CDR3 is CASSATSGRANEQFF. The CDR3 DNA reads as TGTGCCAGCAGCGCAACTAGCGGGAGGGCCAATGAGCAGTTCTTC. The rearrangement links TRBV9 to TRBJ2-1; 13 nucleotides agree with TRBD2. The J segment lost 6 bases and the V segment lost 3 bases, leaving 3 bases of the junction unmatched. Germline V gene lookup returns CDR1 SGDLS and CDR2 YYNGEE. This CDR3 comprises 15 residues.

The genes are TRBV7-3 and TRBJ1-1, with 7 bases matching TRBD1. V trimming: 2 bases; J trimming: 0 bases; junction bases outside the gene matches: 3. Germline assignment: CDR1 SGHTA and CDR2 FQGTGA. The CDR3 is made up of 15 amino acids. CDR3 residues: CASSLAGGMNTEAFF. CDR3 bases: TGTGCCAGCAGCTTAGCAGGGGGGATGAACACTGAAGCTTTCTTT. Full variable domain (missing parts from reference TRBV7-3 and TRBJ1-1): GAGVSQTPSNKVTEKGKYVELRCDPISGHTALYWYRQSLGQGPEFLIYFQGTGAADDSGLPNDRFFAVRPEGSVSTLKIQRTERGDSAVYLCASSLAGGMNTEAFFGQGTRLTVV.

This clonotype was seen a few times. In DNA, the CDR3 is TGTGCCAGTAGGAGTGACTTTGCAGATACGCAGTATTTT. It translates to CASRSDFADTQYF. This chain links TRBV12-3 or TRBV12-4 with TRBJ2-3; D remains ambiguous. The V gene lost 9 bases and the J gene lost 4 bases, with 14 bases spanning the gap. The CDR3 sequence is 13 residues long.

The chain carries TRBV19 and TRBJ1-6; weak D call: TRBD1 (5 bases). The germline V and J ends were trimmed by 4 bases and 8 bases, with 9 bases remaining between them. Germline V lookup: CDR1 LNHDA, CDR2 SQIVND (reference sequence). This CDR3 contains 13 residues. In nucleotides, the CDR3 is TGTGCCAGTAGTAGGGGCGGGGATTCACCCCTCCACTTT. Amino acid sequence: CASSRGGDSPLHF.

This chain connects TRBV6-5 to TRBJ1-5; no clear D gene. CDR1 is MNHEY, CDR2 SVGAGI, per germline. This CDR3 is 16 amino acids long. V shed 0 bases and J shed 6 bases, with 15 bases lying between them. CDR3 nucleotides: TGTGCCAGCAGTTACTCGGGTGTGGCGGATCGTCAGCCCCAGCATTTT. It codes for CASSYSGVADRQPQHF.

The table lists this clonotype with many counts. The CDR3 DNA reads as TGTGCCAGCAGTTACTCAGGCAGGGGTGGGGAGCAGTTCTTC. As protein: CASSYSGRGGEQFF. The genes are TRBV6-2 or TRBV6-3 and TRBJ2-1; D might be TRBD1 (6 bases). The CDR3 runs 14 residues. The V gene lost 0 bases and the J gene lost 10 bases, with 13 bases spanning the gap. CDR1 and CDR2 (germline): MNHEY, SVGEGT.